The 4 T cell receptor beta chains listed next were all sequenced from one sample in a study of blood T cell repertoires in COVID-19. The data were produced by immunoSEQ multiplex PCR, yet TCRdb's version contains in-frame clones alone and is incomplete. Of about 140,000 clones in the sample, roughly 82% were seen once. The sequenced material came from peripheral blood. These receptors all stem from a human donor in a cohort sampled during active COVID-19.

V gene TRBV11-2 combines with J gene TRBJ1-1, with a possible D match to TRBD1 (5 bases). V was trimmed by 0 bases and J by 7 bases, leaving 12 bases between them. Germline CDR1 SGHAT, CDR2 FQNNGV. This CDR3 comprises 14 residues. For the CDR3, the DNA is TGTGCCAGCAGCTTAGATCAGGGAATCCATGAAGCTTTCTTT. It is translated as CASSLDQGIHEAFF.

The V call is TRBV5-6, the J call TRBJ2-5; D remains ambiguous. The CDR3 loop spans 14 amino acids. The V end was cut by 4 bases, the J end by 0 bases, with 10 bases between. CDR1 is SGHDT, CDR2 YYEEEE, per germline. CDR3 sequence (DNA): TGTGCCAGCAGCCGTCCTCCGTACCAAGAGACCCAGTACTTC. This codes for CASSRPPYQETQYF.

The chain carries TRBV28 and TRBJ1-4; 7 positions match TRBD1. The J segment lost 0 bases and the V segment lost 2 bases, leaving 0 bases of the junction unmatched. The germline V gene encodes CDR1 MDHEN and CDR2 SYDVKM. The CDR3 runs to 15 residues. DNA for the CDR3: TGTGCCAGCAGTTTAGGGACAGCAACTAATGAAAAACTGTTTTTT. This codes for CASSLGTATNEKLFF.

CDR3 DNA sequence: TGTGCCAGCAGTGCAAGAGGGCTAGTTTCCTACGAGCAGTACTTC. Protein sequence: CASSARGLVSYEQYF. This chain links TRBV2 with TRBJ2-7; D is perhaps TRBD2 (5 bases). The CDR3 is 15 residues long. Trimming pared 4 bases from V and 1 base from J, leaving 14 bases between. The germline gives CDR1 SNHLY, CDR2 FYNNEI.